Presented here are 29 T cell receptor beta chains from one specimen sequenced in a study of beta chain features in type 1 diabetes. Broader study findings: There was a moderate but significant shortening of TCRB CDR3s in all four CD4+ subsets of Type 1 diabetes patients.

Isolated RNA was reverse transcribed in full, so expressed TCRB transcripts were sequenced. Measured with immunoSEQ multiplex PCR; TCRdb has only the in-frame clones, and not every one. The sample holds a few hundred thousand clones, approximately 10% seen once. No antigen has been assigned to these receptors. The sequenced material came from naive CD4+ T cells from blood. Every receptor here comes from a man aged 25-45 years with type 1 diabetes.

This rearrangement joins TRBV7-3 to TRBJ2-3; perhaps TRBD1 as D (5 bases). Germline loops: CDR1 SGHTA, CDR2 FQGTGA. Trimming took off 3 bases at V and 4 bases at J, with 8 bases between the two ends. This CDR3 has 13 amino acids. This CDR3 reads CASSFKGSDTQYF. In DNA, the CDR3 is TGTGCCAGCAGCTTCAAGGGGTCAGATACGCAGTATTTT. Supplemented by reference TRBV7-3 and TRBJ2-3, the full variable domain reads GAGVSQTPSNKVTEKGKYVELRCDPISGHTALYWYRQSLGQGPEFLIYFQGTGAADDSGLPNDRFFAVRPEGSVSTLKIQRTERGDSAVYLCASSFKGSDTQYFGPGTRLTVL.

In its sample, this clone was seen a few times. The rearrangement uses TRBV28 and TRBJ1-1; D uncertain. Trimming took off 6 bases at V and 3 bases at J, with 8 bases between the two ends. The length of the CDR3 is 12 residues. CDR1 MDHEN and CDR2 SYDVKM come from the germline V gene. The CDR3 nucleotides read TGTGCCAGCAGACCCGGGGACACTGAAGCTTTCTTT. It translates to CASRPGDTEAFF.

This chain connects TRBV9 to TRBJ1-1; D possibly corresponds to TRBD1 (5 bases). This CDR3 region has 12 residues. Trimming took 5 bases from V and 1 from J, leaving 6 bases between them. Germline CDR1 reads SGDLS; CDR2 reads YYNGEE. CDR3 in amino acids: CASRGANTEAFF. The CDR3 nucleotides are TGTGCCAGCAGAGGGGCGAACACTGAAGCTTTCTTT.

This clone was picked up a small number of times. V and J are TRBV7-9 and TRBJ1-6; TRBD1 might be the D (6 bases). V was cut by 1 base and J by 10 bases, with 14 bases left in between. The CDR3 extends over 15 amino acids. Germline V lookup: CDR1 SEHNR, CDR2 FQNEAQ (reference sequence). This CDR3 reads CASSLVGQGRSPLHF. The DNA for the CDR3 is TGTGCCAGCAGCTTAGTTGGTCAGGGGCGCTCACCCCTCCACTTT.

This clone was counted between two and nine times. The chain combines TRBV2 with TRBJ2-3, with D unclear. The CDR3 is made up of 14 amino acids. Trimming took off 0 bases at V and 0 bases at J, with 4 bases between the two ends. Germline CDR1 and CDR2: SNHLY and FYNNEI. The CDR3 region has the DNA TGTGCCAGCAGTGAAGCCCTAAGCACAGATACGCAGTATTTT. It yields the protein CASSEALSTDTQYF.

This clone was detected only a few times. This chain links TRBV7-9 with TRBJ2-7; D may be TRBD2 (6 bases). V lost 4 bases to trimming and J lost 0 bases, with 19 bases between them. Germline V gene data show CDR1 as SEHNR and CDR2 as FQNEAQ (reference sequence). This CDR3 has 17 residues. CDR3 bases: TGTGCCAGCAGCTCCAACATTCTAGCGCGGAGCTCCTACGAGCAGTACTTC. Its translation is CASSSNILARSSYEQYF. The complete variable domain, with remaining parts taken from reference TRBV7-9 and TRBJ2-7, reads DTGVSQNPRHKITKRGQNVTFRCDPISEHNRLYWYRQTLGQGPEFLTYFQNEAQLEKSRLLSDRFSAERPKGSFSTLEIQRTEQGDSAMYLCASSSNILARSSYEQYFGPGTRLTVT.

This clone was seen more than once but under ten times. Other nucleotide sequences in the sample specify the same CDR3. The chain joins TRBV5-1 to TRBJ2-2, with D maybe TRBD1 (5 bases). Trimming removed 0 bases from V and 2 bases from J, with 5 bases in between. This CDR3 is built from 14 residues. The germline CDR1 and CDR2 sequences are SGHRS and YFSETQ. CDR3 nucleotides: TGCGCCAGCAGCTTGGGGGGCAACACCGGGGAGCTGTTTTTT. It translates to CASSLGGNTGELFF. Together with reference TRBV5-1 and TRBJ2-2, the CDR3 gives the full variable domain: KAGVTQTPRYLIKTRGQQVTLSCSPISGHRSVSWYQQTPGQGLQFLFEYFSETQRNKGNFPGRFSGRQFSNSRSEMNVSTLELGDSALYLCASSLGGNTGELFFGEGSRLTVL.

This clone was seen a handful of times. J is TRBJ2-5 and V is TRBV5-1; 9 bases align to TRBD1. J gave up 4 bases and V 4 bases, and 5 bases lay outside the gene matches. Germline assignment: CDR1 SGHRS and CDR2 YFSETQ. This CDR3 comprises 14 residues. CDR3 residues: CASSTTQGAETQYF. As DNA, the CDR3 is TGCGCCAGCAGCACGACACAGGGGGCAGAGACCCAGTACTTC.

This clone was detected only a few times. The CDR3 nucleotides read TGTGCCAGCAGTCTTAGGACAGGCTGGAACACTGAAGCTTTCTTT. Its protein product is CASSLRTGWNTEAFF. The chain employs TRBV6-6 and TRBJ1-1; TRBD1 aligns across 7 bases. The V and J ends lost 5 bases and 1 base, in that order; junction bases with no gene match: 7. Germline V lookup: CDR1 MNHNY, CDR2 SVGAGI (reference sequence). This CDR3 comprises 15 residues.

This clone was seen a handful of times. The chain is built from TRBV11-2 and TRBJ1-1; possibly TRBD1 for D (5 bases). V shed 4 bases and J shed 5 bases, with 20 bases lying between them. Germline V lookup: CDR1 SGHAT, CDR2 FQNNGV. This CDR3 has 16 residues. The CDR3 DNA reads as TGTGCCAGCAGCTCCTGGGGGAGGGCGGCGGGGACTGAAGCTTTCTTT. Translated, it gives CASSSWGRAAGTEAFF.

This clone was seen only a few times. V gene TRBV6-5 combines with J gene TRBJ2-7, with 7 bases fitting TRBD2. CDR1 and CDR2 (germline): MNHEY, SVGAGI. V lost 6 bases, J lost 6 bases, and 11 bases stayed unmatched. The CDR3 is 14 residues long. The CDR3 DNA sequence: TGTGCCAGCAGGGGAGGGGACGGTTATACCGAGCAGTACTTC. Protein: CASRGGDGYTEQYF.

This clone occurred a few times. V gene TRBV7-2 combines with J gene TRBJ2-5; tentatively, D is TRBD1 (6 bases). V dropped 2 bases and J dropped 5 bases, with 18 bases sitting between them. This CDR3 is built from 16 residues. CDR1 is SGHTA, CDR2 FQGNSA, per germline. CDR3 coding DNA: TGTGCCAGCAGCTTATTCCGTCCAGGGGCCACGGAGACCCAGTACTTC. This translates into CASSLFRPGATETQYF.

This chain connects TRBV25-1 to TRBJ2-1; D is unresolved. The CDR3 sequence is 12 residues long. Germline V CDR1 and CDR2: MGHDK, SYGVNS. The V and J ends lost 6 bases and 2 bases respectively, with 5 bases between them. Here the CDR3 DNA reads TGTGCCAGCAGGGCCACCTACAATGAGCAGTTCTTC. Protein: CASRATYNEQFF.

The CDR3 loop reads CASGPGRENYNEQFF. The CDR3 coding sequence is TGTGCCAGCGGGCCAGGGCGTGAGAATTACAATGAGCAGTTCTTC. The chain joins TRBV2 to TRBJ2-1, with D tentatively TRBD1 (5 bases). V was clipped by 8 bases and J by 4 bases, with 18 bases between them. The germline CDR1 and CDR2 sequences are SNHLY and FYNNEI. The length of the CDR3 is 15 residues. The variable domain in full, with the rest retrieved from reference TRBV2 and TRBJ2-1, is EPEVTQTPSHQVTQMGQEVILRCVPISNHLYFYWYRQILGQKVEFLVSFYNNEISEKSEIFDDQFSVERPDGSNFTLKIRSTKLEDSAMYFCASGPGRENYNEQFFGPGTRLTVL.

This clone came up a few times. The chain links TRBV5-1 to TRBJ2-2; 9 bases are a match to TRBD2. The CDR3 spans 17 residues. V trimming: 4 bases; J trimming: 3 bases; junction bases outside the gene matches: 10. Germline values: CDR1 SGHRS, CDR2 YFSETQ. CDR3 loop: CASSPASTSGHTGELFF. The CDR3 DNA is TGCGCCAGCAGCCCGGCGTCGACTAGCGGCCACACCGGGGAGCTGTTTTTT.

The CDR3, as DNA: TGCGCCAGCAGCTGGACCGGACTACCTAATGAGCAGTTCTTC. Translated: CASSWTGLPNEQFF. The chain joins TRBV5-1 to TRBJ2-1; TRBD2 might be the D (6 bases). Trimming stripped 3 bases from V and 7 bases from J, with 14 bases between. Germline CDR1 is SGHRS and CDR2 is YFSETQ. The CDR3 loop spans 14 amino acids.

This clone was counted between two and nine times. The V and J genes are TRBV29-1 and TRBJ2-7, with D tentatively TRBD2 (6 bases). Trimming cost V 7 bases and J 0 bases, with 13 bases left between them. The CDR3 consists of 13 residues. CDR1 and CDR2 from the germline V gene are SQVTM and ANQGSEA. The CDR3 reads CSAGGRFSYEQYF. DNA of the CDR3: TGCAGCGCCGGGGGACGGTTCTCCTACGAGCAGTACTTC.

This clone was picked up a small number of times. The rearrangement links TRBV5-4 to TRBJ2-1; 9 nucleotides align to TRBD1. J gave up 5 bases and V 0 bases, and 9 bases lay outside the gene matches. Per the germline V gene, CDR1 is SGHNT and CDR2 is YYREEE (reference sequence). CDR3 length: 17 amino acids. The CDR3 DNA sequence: TGTGCCAGCAGCTTGGTAACCGGGACAGGGTCGAACAATGAGCAGTTCTTC. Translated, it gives CASSLVTGTGSNNEQFF.

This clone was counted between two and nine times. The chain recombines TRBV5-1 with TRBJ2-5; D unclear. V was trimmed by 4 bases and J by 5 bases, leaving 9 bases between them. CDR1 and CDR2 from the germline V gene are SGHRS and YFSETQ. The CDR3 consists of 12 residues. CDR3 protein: CASSPSRETQYF. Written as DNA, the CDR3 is TGCGCCAGCAGCCCGTCCAGGGAGACCCAGTACTTC.

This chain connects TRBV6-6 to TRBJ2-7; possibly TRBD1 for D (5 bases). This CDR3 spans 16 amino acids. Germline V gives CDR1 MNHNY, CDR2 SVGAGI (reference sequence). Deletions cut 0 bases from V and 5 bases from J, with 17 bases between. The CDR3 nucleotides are TGTGCCAGCAGTTACTCGTCAGGGCTTTTCACCCACGAGCAGTACTTC. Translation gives CASSYSSGLFTHEQYF.

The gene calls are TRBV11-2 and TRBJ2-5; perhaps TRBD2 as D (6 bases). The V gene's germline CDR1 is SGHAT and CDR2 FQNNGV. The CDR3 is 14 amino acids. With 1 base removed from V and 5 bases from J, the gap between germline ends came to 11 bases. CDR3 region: CASSLGSGVETQYF. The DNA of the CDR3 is TGTGCCAGCAGCTTAGGGTCGGGGGTGGAGACCCAGTACTTC.

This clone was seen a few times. In DNA, the CDR3 is TGTGCCACCAGCAGAGATCCGGGATACACTGAAGCTTTCTTT. Its protein is CATSRDPGYTEAFF. The V call is TRBV15, the J call TRBJ1-1, with D unresolved. The germline V and J ends were trimmed by 0 bases and 3 bases, with 8 bases remaining between them. Per germline, CDR1 LNHNV and CDR2 YYDKDF (reference sequence). The CDR3 consists of 14 residues.

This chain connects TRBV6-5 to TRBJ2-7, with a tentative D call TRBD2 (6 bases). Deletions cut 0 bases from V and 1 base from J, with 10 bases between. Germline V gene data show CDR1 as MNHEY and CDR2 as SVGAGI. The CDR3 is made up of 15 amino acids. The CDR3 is CASSYSGGQSYEQYF. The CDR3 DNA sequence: TGTGCCAGCAGTTACTCGGGGGGTCAGTCCTACGAGCAGTACTTC.

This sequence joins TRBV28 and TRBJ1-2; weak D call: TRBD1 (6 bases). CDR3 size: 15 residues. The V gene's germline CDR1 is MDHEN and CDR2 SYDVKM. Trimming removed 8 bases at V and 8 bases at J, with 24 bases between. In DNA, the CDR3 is TGTGCCAGCGGGACAAAAGGGGAGTTAGTTGGGGGCTACACCTTC. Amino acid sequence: CASGTKGELVGGYTF.

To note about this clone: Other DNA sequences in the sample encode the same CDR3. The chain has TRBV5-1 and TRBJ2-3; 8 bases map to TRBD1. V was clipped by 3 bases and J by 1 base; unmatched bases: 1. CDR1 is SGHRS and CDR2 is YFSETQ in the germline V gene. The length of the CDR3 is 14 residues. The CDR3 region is CASSSDRGTDTQYF. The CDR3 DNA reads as TGCGCCAGCAGCTCGGACAGGGGCACAGATACGCAGTATTTT.

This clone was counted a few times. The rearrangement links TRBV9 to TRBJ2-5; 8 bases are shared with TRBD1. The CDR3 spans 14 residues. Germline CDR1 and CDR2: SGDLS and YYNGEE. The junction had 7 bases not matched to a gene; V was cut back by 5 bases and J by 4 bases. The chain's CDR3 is CASSRAGTGETQYF. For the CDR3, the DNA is TGTGCCAGCAGTCGCGCAGGGACAGGAGAGACCCAGTACTTC.

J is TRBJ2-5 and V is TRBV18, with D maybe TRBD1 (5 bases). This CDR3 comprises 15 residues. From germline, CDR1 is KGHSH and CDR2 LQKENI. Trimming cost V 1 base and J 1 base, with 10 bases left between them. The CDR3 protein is CASSPRATVQETQYF. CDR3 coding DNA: TGTGCCAGCTCACCACGTGCGACAGTCCAAGAGACCCAGTACTTC.

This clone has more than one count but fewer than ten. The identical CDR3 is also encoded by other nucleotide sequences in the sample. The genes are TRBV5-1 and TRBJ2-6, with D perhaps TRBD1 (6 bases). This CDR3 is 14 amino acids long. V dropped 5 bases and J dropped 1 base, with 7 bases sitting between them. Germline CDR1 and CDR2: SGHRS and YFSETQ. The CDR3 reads CASRDSSGANVLTF. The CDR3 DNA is TGCGCCAGCAGGGACAGTTCTGGGGCCAACGTCCTGACTTTC.

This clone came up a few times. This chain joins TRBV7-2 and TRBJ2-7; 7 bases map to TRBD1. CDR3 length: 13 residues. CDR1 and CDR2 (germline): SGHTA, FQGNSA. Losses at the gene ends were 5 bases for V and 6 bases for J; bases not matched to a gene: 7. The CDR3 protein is CASSGDRGREQYF. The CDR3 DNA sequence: TGTGCCAGCAGCGGGGACAGAGGTCGCGAGCAGTACTTC.